The present TCR beta chain was sequenced within a study of T cells after yellow fever vaccination. Turning to the study itself: SMART-Seq v4 Ultra Low Input prepared libraries from low-cell fractions.

V was pared by 4 bases and J by 7 bases, with 11 bases between. The germline V gene encodes CDR1 SGHTA and CDR2 FQGNSA. The CDR3 is made up of 13 amino acids. TCRdb fed the 5' RACE reads into MiXCR, producing one record per CDR3 protein. The profile shows hundreds of thousands of distinct CDR3 sequences, around 12% of them singletons. The sample here was PBMCs, taken on the day of the yellow fever booster vaccination. This TCR was sampled from a man aged 30-40 years who received the YFV17D yellow fever vaccine. V usage is TRBV7-2 and J usage is TRBJ2-1; the D gene is possibly TRBD2 (5 bases). The CDR3 DNA is TGTGCCAGCAGCTCCACCCCGGGGAATGAGCAGTTCTTC. Its translation: CASSSTPGNEQFF.